This note documents a single TCR beta chain sequence. V gave up 5 bases and J gave up 3 bases; unmatched junction bases: 8. CDR1 and CDR2 from the germline V gene are MNHEY and SVGAGI. The CDR3 runs 15 residues. The data belong to a study of blood T cell repertoires in COVID-19. TCRdb keeps only in-frame clones here, not all; method: immunoSEQ multiplex PCR. The top ten clones hold about 12% of a sample with over 200,000 clones, 70% to 90% of them seen once. The gene calls are TRBV6-5 and TRBJ2-7; TRBD1 agrees at 9 bases. This TCR was sampled from a woman aged 18-30 years who had recovered from COVID-19. The sequenced sample was peripheral blood. CDR3 nucleotide sequence: TGTGCCAGCAGTATCTCCGGGACAGGGTACTACGAGCAGTACTTC. It codes for CASSISGTGYYEQYF.